These 7 T cell receptor beta chains share one sample of origin, sequenced in a study of shared clonotypes between healthy human individuals. Naive CD8 cells, CD45RO-negative and positively selected for CCR7, excluded terminally differentiated effector memory CD45RA+ cells. Data came from immunoSEQ multiplex PCR; TCRdb stores just in-frame clones and leaves some out. The data show about 610,000 clones, about 96% seen once. Sequencing input: naive CD8+ T cells sorted from blood. These receptors all come from a woman aged 25 to 39 in good health.

This sequence joins TRBV13 and TRBJ2-7; the match to TRBD1 covers 7 bases. Trimming removed 4 bases from V and 6 bases from J; junction bases left unmatched: 15. The CDR3 runs to 16 residues. CDR1 is PRHDT and CDR2 is FYEKMQ in the germline V gene (reference sequence). Written as DNA, the CDR3 is TGTGCCAGCAGCTATGGGACAGAAAATACCTTACGCGAGCAGTACTTC. It specifies CASSYGTENTLREQYF.

This rearrangement joins TRBV6-5 to TRBJ2-1, with TRBD2 matching 7 bases. Germline V CDR1 and CDR2: MNHEY, SVGAGI. Germline trimming cut 0 bases from V and 4 bases from J; bases unmatched to any gene: 3. This CDR3 region has 15 residues. CDR3 sequence (DNA): TGTGCCAGCAGTTACTCTCTGCGGGAGTACAATGAGCAGTTCTTC. Translating gives CASSYSLREYNEQFF.

The gene calls are TRBV27 and TRBJ1-5; the D gene is possibly TRBD1 (5 bases). CDR1 is MNHEY and CDR2 is SMNVEV in the germline V gene (reference sequence). Trimming stripped 2 bases from V and 6 bases from J, with 11 bases between. This CDR3 region has 14 residues. CDR3 bases: TGTGCCAGCAGTTTACGGGGGTCGATTCAGCCCCAGCATTTT. It translates to CASSLRGSIQPQHF.

The chain uses TRBV25-1 and TRBJ2-7; possibly TRBD2 for D (5 bases). The CDR3 totals 12 residues. Germline V gene data show CDR1 as MGHDK and CDR2 as SYGVNS. V dropped 10 bases and J dropped 3 bases, with 13 bases sitting between them. CDR3 DNA sequence: TGTGCCACCGGCCTAGCTGACTACGAGCAGTACTTC. This gives the protein CATGLADYEQYF.

This clone occurred once. The chain joins TRBV7-6 to TRBJ2-3, with 11 positions matching TRBD2. The CDR3 sequence is 17 residues long. Germline values: CDR1 SGHVS, CDR2 FNYEAQ. The junction had 7 bases not matched to a gene; V was cut back by 3 bases and J by 2 bases. The CDR3 DNA sequence: TGTGCCAGCAGCTTCACACTGGGACTAGCGGCCACAGATACGCAGTATTTT. Amino acids: CASSFTLGLAATDTQYF.

The chain has TRBV7-9 and TRBJ2-7; tentatively, D is TRBD1 or TRBD2 (5 bases each). The CDR3 is 14 amino acids. Trimming cost V 1 base and J 5 bases, with 12 bases left between them. Germline CDR1 and CDR2: SEHNR and FQNEAQ (reference sequence). CDR3 in amino acids: CASSLDSEGDEQYF. The CDR3, as DNA: TGTGCCAGCAGCTTAGATAGCGAAGGGGACGAGCAGTACTTC. The whole variable domain, remainder taken from reference TRBV7-9 and TRBJ2-7, is DTGVSQNPRHKITKRGQNVTFRCDPISEHNRLYWYRQTLGQGPEFLTYFQNEAQLEKSRLLSDRFSAERPKGSFSTLEIQRTEQGDSAMYLCASSLDSEGDEQYFGPGTRLTVT.

Comments on this clone: Because the CDR3's place on the DNA is in doubt, the DNA is left out and the CDR3 is given as listed by TCRdb. The chain uses TRBV7-9 and TRBJ2-7; TRBD2 was called by the table and not checked on the DNA. The CDR3 is 14 amino acids in total, end residues counted. CDR1 SEHNR and CDR2 FQNEAQ come from the germline V gene (reference sequence). CDR3 residues: CASSFGPGGLEQYF.